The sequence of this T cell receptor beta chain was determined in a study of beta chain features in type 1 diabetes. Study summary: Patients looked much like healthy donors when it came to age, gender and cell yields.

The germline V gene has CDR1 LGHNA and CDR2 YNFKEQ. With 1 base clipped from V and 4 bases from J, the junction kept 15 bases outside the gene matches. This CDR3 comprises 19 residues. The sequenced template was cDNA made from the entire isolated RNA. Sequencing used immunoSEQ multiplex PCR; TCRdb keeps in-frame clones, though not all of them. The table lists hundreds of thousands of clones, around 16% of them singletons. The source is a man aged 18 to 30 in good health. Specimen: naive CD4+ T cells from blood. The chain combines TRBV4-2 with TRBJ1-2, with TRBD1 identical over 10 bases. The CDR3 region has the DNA TGTGCCAGCAGCCAAGGTTACGACAGGGGGCCGAATTTTTCCTATGGCTACACCTTC. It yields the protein CASSQGYDRGPNFSYGYTF.